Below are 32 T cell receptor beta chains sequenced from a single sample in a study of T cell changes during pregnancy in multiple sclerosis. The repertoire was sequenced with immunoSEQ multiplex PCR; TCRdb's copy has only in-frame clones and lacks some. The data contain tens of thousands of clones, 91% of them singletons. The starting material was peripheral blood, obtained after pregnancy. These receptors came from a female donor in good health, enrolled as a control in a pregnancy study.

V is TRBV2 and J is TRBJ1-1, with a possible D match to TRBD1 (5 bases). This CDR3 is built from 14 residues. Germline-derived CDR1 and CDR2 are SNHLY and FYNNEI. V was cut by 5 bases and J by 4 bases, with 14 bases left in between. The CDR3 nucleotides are TGTGCCAGCAGTTACAGGCCCTTGGGCACTGAAGCTTTCTTT. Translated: CASSYRPLGTEAFF.

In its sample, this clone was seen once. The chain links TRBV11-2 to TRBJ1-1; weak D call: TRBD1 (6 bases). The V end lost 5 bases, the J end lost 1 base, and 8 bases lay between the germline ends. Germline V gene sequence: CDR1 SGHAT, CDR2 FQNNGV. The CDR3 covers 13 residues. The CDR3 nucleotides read TGTGCCAGCAGCCCGGGACAGAACACTGAAGCTTTCTTT. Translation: CASSPGQNTEAFF.

The CDR3: CARVSRDNEQFF. CDR3 coding DNA: TGTGCCCGGGTTTCGAGGGACAATGAGCAGTTCTTC. The chain combines TRBV19 with TRBJ2-1; weak D call: TRBD2 (5 bases). Trimming took 11 bases from V and 5 from J, leaving 13 bases between them. The germline gives CDR1 LNHDA, CDR2 SQIVND (reference sequence). CDR3 length: 12 amino acids.

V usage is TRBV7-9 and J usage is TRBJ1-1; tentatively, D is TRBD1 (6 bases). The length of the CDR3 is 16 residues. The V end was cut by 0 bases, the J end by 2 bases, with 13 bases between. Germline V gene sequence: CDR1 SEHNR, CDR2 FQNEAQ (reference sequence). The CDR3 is CASSLATYRENTEAFF. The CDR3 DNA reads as TGTGCCAGCAGCTTAGCAACCTACAGGGAAAACACTGAAGCTTTCTTT.

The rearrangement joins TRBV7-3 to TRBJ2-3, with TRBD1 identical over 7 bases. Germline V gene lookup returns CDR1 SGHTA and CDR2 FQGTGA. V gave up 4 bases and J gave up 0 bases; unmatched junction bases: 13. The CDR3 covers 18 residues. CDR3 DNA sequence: TGTGCCAGCAGCTCTAGGGGCCGACAGGGAAGAAGCACAGATACGCAGTATTTT. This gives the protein CASSSRGRQGRSTDTQYF.

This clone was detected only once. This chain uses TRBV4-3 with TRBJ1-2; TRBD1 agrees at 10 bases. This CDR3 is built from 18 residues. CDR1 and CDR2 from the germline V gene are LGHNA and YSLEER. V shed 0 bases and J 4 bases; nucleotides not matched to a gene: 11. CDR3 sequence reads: CASSQEVLGQGGSYGYTF. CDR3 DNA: TGCGCCAGCAGCCAAGAAGTACTCGGACAGGGGGGTAGCTATGGCTACACCTTC.

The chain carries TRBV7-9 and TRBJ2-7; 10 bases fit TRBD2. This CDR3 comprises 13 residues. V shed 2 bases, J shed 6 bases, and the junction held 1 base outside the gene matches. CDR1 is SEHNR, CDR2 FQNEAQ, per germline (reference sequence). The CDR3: CASSLSGGGEQYF. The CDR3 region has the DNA TGTGCCAGCAGCTTAAGCGGGGGGGGCGAGCAGTACTTC.

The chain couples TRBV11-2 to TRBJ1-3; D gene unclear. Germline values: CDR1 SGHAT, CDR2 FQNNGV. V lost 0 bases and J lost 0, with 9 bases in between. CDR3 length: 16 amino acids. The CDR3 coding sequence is TGTGCCAGCAGCTTAGATCCCAGTAACTCTGGAAACACCATATATTTT. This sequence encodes CASSLDPSNSGNTIYF.

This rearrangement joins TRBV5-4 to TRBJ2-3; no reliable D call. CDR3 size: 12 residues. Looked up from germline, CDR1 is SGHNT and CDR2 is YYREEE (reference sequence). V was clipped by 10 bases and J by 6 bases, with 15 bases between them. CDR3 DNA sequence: TGTGCCCCCGGTAACGGCGGTGATACGCAGTATTTT. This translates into CAPGNGGDTQYF.

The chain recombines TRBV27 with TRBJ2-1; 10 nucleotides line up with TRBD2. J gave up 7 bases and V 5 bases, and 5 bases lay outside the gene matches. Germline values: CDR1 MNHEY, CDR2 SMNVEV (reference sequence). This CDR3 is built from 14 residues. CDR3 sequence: CASSVAGGGNEQFF. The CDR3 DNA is TGTGCCAGCAGTGTAGCGGGGGGAGGTAATGAGCAGTTCTTC.

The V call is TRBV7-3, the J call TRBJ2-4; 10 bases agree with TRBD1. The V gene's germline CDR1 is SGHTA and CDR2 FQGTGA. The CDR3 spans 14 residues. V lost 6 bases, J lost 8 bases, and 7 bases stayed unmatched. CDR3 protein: CASSYGQGVDIQYF. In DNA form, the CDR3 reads TGTGCCAGCAGTTATGGACAGGGGGTTGACATTCAGTACTTC.

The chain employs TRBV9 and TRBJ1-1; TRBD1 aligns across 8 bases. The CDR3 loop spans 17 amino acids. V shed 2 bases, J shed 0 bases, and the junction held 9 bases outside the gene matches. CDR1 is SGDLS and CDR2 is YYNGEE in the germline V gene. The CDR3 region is CASSVDGTGTMNTEAFF. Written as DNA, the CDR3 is TGTGCCAGCAGCGTTGACGGGACAGGTACCATGAACACTGAAGCTTTCTTT.

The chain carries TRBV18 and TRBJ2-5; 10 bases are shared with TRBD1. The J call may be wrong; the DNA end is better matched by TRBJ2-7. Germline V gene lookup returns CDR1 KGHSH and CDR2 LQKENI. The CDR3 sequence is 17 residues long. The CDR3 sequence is CASSPLAGTGATYEQYF. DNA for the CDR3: TGTGCCAGCTCACCACTTGCCGGGACAGGGGCGACCTACGAGCAGTACTTC.

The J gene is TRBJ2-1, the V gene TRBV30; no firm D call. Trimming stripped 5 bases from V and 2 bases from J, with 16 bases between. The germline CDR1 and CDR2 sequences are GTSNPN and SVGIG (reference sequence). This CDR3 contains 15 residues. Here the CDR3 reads CAWRIAGWAYNEQFF. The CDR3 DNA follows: TGTGCCTGGCGAATAGCTGGATGGGCCTACAATGAGCAGTTCTTC.

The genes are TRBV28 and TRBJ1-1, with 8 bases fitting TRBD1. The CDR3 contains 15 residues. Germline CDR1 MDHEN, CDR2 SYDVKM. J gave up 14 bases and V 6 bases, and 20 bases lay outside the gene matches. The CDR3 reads CASSRNTGGKSNAFF. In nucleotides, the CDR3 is TGTGCCAGCAGCCGTAACACAGGGGGGAAATCAAATGCATTCTTT.

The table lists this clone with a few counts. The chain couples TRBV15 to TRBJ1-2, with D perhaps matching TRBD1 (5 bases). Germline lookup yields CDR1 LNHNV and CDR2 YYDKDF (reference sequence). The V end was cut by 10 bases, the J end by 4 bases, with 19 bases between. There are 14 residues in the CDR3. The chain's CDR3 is CASRAGGDPYGYTF. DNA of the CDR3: TGTGCCAGCAGGGCGGGAGGGGATCCCTATGGCTACACCTTC.

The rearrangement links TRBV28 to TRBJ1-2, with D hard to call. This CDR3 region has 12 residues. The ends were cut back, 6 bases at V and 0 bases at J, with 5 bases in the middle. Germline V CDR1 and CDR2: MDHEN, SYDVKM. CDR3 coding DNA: TGTGCCAGCAGCATTCCTAACTATGGCTACACCTTC. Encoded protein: CASSIPNYGYTF.

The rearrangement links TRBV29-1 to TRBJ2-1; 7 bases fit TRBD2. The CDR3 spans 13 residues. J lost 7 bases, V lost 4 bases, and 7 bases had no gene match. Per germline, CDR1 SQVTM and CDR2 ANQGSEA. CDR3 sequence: CSVVGGGVNEQFF. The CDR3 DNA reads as TGCAGCGTTGTGGGCGGGGGAGTTAATGAGCAGTTCTTC.

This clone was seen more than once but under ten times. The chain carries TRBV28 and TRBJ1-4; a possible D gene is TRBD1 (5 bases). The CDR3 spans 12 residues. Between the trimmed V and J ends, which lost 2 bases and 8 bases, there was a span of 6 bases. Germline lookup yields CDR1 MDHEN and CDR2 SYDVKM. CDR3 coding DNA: TGTGCCAGCAGTTTAGCAGGGGAAAAACTGTTTTTT. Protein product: CASSLAGEKLFF.

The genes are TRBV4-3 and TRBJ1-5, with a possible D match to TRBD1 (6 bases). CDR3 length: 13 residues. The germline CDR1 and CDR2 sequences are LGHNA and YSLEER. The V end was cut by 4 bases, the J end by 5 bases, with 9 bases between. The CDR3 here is CASSPDRHQPQHF. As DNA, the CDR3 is TGCGCCAGCAGCCCCGACAGGCATCAGCCCCAGCATTTT.

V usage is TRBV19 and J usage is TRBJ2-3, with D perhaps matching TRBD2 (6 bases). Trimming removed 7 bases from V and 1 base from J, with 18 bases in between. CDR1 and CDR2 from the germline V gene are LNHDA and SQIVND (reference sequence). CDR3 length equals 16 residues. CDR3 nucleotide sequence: TGTGCCAGTACCATTAGGGTGGGGGGAGGCACAGATACGCAGTATTTT. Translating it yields CASTIRVGGGTDTQYF. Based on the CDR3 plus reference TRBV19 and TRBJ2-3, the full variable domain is DGGITQSPKYLFRKEGQNVTLSCEQNLNHDAMYWYRQDPGQGLRLIYYSQIVNDFQKGDIAEGYSVSREKKESFPLTVTSAQKNPTAFYLCASTIRVGGGTDTQYFGPGTRLTVL.

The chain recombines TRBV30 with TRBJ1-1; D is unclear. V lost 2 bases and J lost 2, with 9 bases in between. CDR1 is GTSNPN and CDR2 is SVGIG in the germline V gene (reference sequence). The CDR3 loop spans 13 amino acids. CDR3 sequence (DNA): TGTGCCTGGAGTTGGACTGCAAACACTGAAGCTTTCTTT. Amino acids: CAWSWTANTEAFF.

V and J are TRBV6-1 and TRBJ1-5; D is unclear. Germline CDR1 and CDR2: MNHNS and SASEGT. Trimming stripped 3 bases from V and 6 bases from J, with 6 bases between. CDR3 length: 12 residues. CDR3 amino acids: CASSDGSQPQHF. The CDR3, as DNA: TGTGCCAGCAGTGATGGGAGTCAGCCCCAGCATTTT.

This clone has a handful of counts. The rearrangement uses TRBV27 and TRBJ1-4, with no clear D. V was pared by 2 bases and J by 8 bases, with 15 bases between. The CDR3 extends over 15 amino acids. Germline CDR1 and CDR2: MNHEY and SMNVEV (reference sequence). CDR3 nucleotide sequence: TGTGCCAGCAGTTTAGGAGGCCCCGGGTGGGAAAAACTGTTTTTT. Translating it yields CASSLGGPGWEKLFF. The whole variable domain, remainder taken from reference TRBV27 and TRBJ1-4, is EAQVTQNPRYLITVTGKKLTVTCSQNMNHEYMSWYRQDPGLGLRQIYYSMNVEVTDKGDVPEGYKVSRKEKRNFPLILESPSPNQTSLYFCASSLGGPGWEKLFFGSGTQLSVL.

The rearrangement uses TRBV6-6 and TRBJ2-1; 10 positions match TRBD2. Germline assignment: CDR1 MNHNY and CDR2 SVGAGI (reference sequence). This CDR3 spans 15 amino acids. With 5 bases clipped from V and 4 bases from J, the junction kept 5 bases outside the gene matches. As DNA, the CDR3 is TGTGCCAGCAGTCCCCGGACTAGCGGATACAATGAGCAGTTCTTC. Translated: CASSPRTSGYNEQFF.

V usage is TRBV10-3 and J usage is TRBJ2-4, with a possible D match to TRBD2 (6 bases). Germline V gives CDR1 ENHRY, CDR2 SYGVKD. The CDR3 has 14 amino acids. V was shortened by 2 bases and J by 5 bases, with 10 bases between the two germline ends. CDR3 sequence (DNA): TGTGCCATCAGTGAGGCGGGACTCCAAAACATTCAGTACTTC. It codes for CAISEAGLQNIQYF.

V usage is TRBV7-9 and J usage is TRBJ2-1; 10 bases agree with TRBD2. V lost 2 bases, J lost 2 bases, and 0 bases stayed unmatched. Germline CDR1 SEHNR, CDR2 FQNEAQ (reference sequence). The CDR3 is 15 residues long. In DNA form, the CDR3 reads TGTGCCAGCAGCTTACTAGCGGGGGCCTACAATGAGCAGTTCTTC. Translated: CASSLLAGAYNEQFF. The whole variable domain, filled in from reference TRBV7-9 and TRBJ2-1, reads DTGVSQNPRHKITKRGQNVTFRCDPISEHNRLYWYRQTLGQGPEFLTYFQNEAQLEKSRLLSDRFSAERPKGSFSTLEIQRTEQGDSAMYLCASSLLAGAYNEQFFGPGTRLTVL.

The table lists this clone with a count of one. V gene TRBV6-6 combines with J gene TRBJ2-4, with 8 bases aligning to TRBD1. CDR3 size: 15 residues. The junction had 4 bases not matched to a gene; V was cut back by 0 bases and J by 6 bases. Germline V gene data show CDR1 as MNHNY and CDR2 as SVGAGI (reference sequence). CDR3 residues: CASSYSTGGGNIQYF. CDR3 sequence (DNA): TGTGCCAGCAGTTACTCAACAGGGGGAGGAAACATTCAGTACTTC.

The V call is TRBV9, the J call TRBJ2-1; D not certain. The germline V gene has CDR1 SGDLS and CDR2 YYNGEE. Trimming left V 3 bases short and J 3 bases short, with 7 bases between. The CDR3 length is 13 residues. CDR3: CASSEAGYNEQFF. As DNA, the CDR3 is TGTGCCAGCAGCGAGGCAGGCTACAATGAGCAGTTCTTC.

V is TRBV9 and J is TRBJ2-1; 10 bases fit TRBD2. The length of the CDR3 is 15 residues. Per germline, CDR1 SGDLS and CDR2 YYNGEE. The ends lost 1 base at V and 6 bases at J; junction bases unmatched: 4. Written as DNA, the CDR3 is TGTGCCAGCAGCGTACGTAGCGGGGGGACCAATGAGCAGTTCTTC. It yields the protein CASSVRSGGTNEQFF. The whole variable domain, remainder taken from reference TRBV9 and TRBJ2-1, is DSGVTQTPKHLITATGQRVTLRCSPRSGDLSVYWYQQSLDQGLQFLIQYYNGEERAKGNILERFSAQQFPDLHSELNLSSLELGDSALYFCASSVRSGGTNEQFFGPGTRLTVL.

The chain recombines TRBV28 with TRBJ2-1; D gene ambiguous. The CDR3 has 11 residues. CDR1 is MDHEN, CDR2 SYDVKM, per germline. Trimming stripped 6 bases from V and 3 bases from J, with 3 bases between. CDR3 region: CASSNYNEQFF. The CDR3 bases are TGTGCCAGCAGCAACTACAATGAGCAGTTCTTC.

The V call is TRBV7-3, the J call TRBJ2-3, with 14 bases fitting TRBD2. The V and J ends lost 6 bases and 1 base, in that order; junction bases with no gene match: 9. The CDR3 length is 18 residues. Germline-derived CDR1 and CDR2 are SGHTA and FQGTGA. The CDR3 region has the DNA TGTGCCAGCAGAGGGGGGACTAGCGGGGGAGAATGCACAGATACGCAGTATTTT. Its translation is CASRGGTSGGECTDTQYF. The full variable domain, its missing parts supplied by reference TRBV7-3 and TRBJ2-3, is GAGVSQTPSNKVTEKGKYVELRCDPISGHTALYWYRQSLGQGPEFLIYFQGTGAADDSGLPNDRFFAVRPEGSVSTLKIQRTERGDSAVYLCASRGGTSGGECTDTQYFGPGTRLTVL.